The 26 T cell receptor beta chains below were found in one sample sequenced in a study of blood T cell repertoires in COVID-19. This table comes from immunoSEQ multiplex PCR, and its TCRdb copy is limited to in-frame clones, with some not included. The sample has more than 300,000 clones; roughly 90% are singletons. Sequenced sample: PBMCs or T cells enriched from blood (not recorded which). These receptors all come from a woman in her twenties or thirties who had been exposed to COVID-19.

J is TRBJ1-2 and V is TRBV11-3, with 9 nucleotides matching TRBD1. With V trimmed by 4 bases and J by 8 bases, 5 bases remained unmatched. Germline V gene sequence: CDR1 SGHNT, CDR2 YENEEA. This CDR3 has 13 amino acids. CDR3 DNA: TGTGCCAGCAGCTCTACAGGGGGCAGGGGCTACACCTTC. It yields the protein CASSSTGGRGYTF.

CDR3 loop: CASSQVDYPGDTEAFF. CDR3 nucleotide sequence: TGTGCCAGCAGCCAAGTAGACTACCCAGGGGACACTGAAGCTTTCTTT. The chain has TRBV4-2 and TRBJ1-1, with D possibly matching TRBD1 (6 bases). The CDR3 runs to 16 residues. The germline V gene has CDR1 LGHNA and CDR2 YNFKEQ. Trimming shortened V by 1 base and J by 3 bases, and 15 bases separated the two germline ends.

The V and J genes are TRBV5-4 and TRBJ1-2; 10 positions agree with TRBD1. V lost 4 bases to trimming and J lost 7 bases; unmatched junction nucleotides: 10. This CDR3 region has 15 residues. Germline values: CDR1 SGHNT, CDR2 YYREEE (reference sequence). The CDR3 coding sequence is TGTGCCAGCAGCCGGGACAGGGGCTTCTCTGGTGGCTACACCTTC. Its protein is CASSRDRGFSGGYTF.

The chain links TRBV5-1 to TRBJ1-3; D gene ambiguous. Germline V gene sequence: CDR1 SGHRS, CDR2 YFSETQ. Deletions cut 5 bases from V and 0 bases from J, with 9 bases between. This CDR3 is built from 14 residues. As DNA, the CDR3 is TGCGCCAGCAGACTCGGGATCTCTGGAAACACCATATATTTT. Translation gives CASRLGISGNTIYF.

The chain has TRBV20-1 and TRBJ2-5; D gene ambiguous. This CDR3 has 11 amino acids. The germline CDR1 and CDR2 sequences are DFQATT and SNEGSKA (reference sequence). V lost 3 bases to trimming and J lost 13 bases, with 15 bases between them. The CDR3 protein is CSASLQPLGYF. The CDR3 region has the DNA TGCAGTGCTAGCTTACAGCCCCTGGGGTACTTC.

This chain joins TRBV28 and TRBJ1-5; 11 nucleotides line up with TRBD1. This CDR3 has 17 residues. The V gene's germline CDR1 is MDHEN and CDR2 SYDVKM. The V gene end was trimmed by 8 bases and the J gene end by 0 bases; junction bases not matched to a gene: 9. The CDR3 sequence: CASGGDRGSHSNQPQHF. CDR3 in DNA: TGTGCCAGCGGGGGGGACAGGGGGTCCCATAGCAATCAGCCCCAGCATTTT. The entire variable domain, with the rest obtained from reference TRBV28 and TRBJ1-5, is as follows: DVKVTQSSRYLVKRTGEKVFLECVQDMDHENMFWYRQDPGLGLRLIYFSYDVKMKEKGDIPEGYSVSREKKERFSLILESASTNQTSMYLCASGGDRGSHSNQPQHFGDGTRLSIL.

V and J are TRBV27 and TRBJ2-2; the D gene is possibly TRBD1 (5 bases). The germline gives CDR1 MNHEY, CDR2 SMNVEV (reference sequence). V gave up 3 bases and J gave up 4 bases, with 18 bases separating them. This CDR3 has 17 amino acids. The CDR3 spells CASSFRGSSVITGELFF. Written as DNA, the CDR3 is TGTGCCAGCAGTTTTAGGGGCAGTTCAGTAATCACCGGGGAGCTGTTTTTT.

The V call is TRBV12-5, the J call TRBJ1-1, with 8 bases matching TRBD1. This CDR3 contains 20 residues. Losses at the gene ends were 0 bases for V and 0 bases for J; bases not matched to a gene: 15. The germline gives CDR1 LGHNT, CDR2 FRNRAP. The CDR3 loop is CASGLVRLGTGITLNTEAFF. The CDR3 DNA is TGTGCTAGTGGTTTGGTCAGGCTCGGGACAGGCATTACTCTGAACACTGAAGCTTTCTTT.

V gene TRBV20-1 combines with J gene TRBJ1-1; 7 positions match TRBD1. Germline V CDR1 and CDR2: DFQATT, SNEGSKA (reference sequence). The CDR3 length is 14 residues. After removal of 3 bases from V and 4 bases from J, the junction contained 8 bases not matched to a gene. CDR3 nucleotides: TGCAGTGCTAGTTCCGGACAGGTTCTCACTGAAGCTTTCTTT. Its protein product is CSASSGQVLTEAFF.

The chain carries TRBV29-1 and TRBJ1-5; D ambiguous. V dropped 5 bases and J dropped 3 bases, with 11 bases sitting between them. This CDR3 contains 13 residues. The germline V gene encodes CDR1 SQVTM and CDR2 ANQGSEA. CDR3 sequence: CSVLPGYNQPQHF. The CDR3 DNA follows: TGCAGCGTTCTCCCGGGGTACAATCAGCCCCAGCATTTT.

Regarding this clone: This CDR3 is also generated by other DNA sequences in the sample. CDR3 protein: CASSFPGQQETQYF. For the CDR3, the DNA is TGCGCCAGCAGCTTTCCGGGACAACAAGAGACCCAGTACTTC. The V call is TRBV5-1, the J call TRBJ2-5, with TRBD1 as a possible D gene (6 bases). The CDR3 length is 14 residues. From germline, CDR1 is SGHRS and CDR2 YFSETQ. Trimming cost V 2 bases and J 2 bases, with 10 bases left between them.

This sequence joins TRBV6-6 and TRBJ2-3; D uncertain. Trimming stripped 0 bases from V and 2 bases from J, with 9 bases between. The CDR3 spans 15 residues. Germline assignment: CDR1 MNHNY and CDR2 SVGAGI (reference sequence). The CDR3 bases are TGTGCCAGCAGTTACTCGTTCTTAGACACAGATACGCAGTATTTT. This translates into CASSYSFLDTDTQYF.

The sample holds one count of this clone. This chain joins TRBV7-9 and TRBJ1-1, with 7 bases lining up with TRBD1. Trimming removed 5 bases from V and 7 bases from J; junction bases left unmatched: 10. In germline, CDR1 is SEHNR, CDR2 FQNEAQ (reference sequence). This CDR3 contains 14 residues. The CDR3 protein is CASSRQGEYDEAFF. The DNA for the CDR3 is TGTGCCAGCAGCCGCCAGGGGGAATATGATGAAGCTTTCTTT.

This clone was seen a few times. The chain uses TRBV11-3 and TRBJ1-6; D not certain. Germline values: CDR1 SGHNT, CDR2 YENEEA. This CDR3 spans 16 amino acids. Trimming took off 7 bases at V and 5 bases at J, with 18 bases between the two ends. The DNA of the CDR3 is TGTGCCAGCAACTCCTCGGAGCGGAAGCATAATTCACCCCTCCACTTT. It is translated as CASNSSERKHNSPLHF.

This clone showed up just once. V gene TRBV27 combines with J gene TRBJ1-4; 8 positions agree with TRBD1. The CDR3 has 15 amino acids. In germline, CDR1 is MNHEY, CDR2 SMNVEV (reference sequence). After removal of 5 bases from V and 5 bases from J, the junction contained 7 bases not matched to a gene. The CDR3 sequence is CASSQHGQGNEKLFF. The CDR3 bases are TGTGCCAGCAGTCAGCACGGACAGGGAAATGAAAAACTGTTTTTT.

The chain combines TRBV19 with TRBJ1-5; 9 nucleotides align to TRBD1. CDR1 is LNHDA and CDR2 is SQIVND in the germline V gene (reference sequence). J was trimmed by 0 bases and V by 7 bases; bases with no gene match: 7. This CDR3 region has 16 residues. This CDR3 is CASTRDRDYSNQPQHF. CDR3 sequence (DNA): TGTGCCAGTACCCGGGACAGGGACTATAGCAATCAGCCCCAGCATTTT.

This clone was seen just once. The J gene is TRBJ1-2, the V gene TRBV18; a possible D gene is TRBD1 (5 bases). Germline V gene sequence: CDR1 KGHSH, CDR2 LQKENI. V lost 0 bases and J lost 0, with 11 bases in between. This CDR3 is built from 16 residues. CDR3 protein: CASSPPGHQTNYGYTF. In nucleotides, the CDR3 is TGTGCCAGCTCACCACCCGGACATCAAACTAACTATGGCTACACCTTC. The whole variable domain, remainder taken from reference TRBV18 and TRBJ1-2, is NAGVMQNPRHLVRRRGQEARLRCSPMKGHSHVYWYRQLPEEGLKFMVYLQKENIIDESGMPKERFSAEFPKEGPSILRIQQVVRGDSAAYFCASSPPGHQTNYGYTFGSGTRLTVV.

This chain connects TRBV29-1 to TRBJ2-2; the match to TRBD1 covers 7 bases. V lost 4 bases, J lost 4 bases, and 6 bases stayed unmatched. CDR1 SQVTM and CDR2 ANQGSEA come from the germline V gene. This CDR3 contains 14 residues. The CDR3 DNA reads as TGCAGCGTTGCTGTGGGACAGCGCACCGGGGAGCTGTTTTTT. Its protein is CSVAVGQRTGELFF.

The chain couples TRBV7-6 to TRBJ1-2; weak D call: TRBD1 (5 bases). From germline, CDR1 is SGHVS and CDR2 FNYEAQ. CDR3 size: 17 residues. Trimming cost V 4 bases and J 5 bases, with 23 bases left between them. The CDR3 loop reads CASSSTVMGWREYGYTF. In DNA, the CDR3 is TGTGCCAGCAGCTCGACAGTCATGGGATGGCGGGAGTATGGCTACACCTTC.

The genes are TRBV2 and TRBJ2-3; 11 positions match TRBD2. Germline trimming cut 4 bases from V and 2 bases from J; bases unmatched to any gene: 8. The CDR3 is made up of 17 amino acids. CDR1 and CDR2 from the germline V gene are SNHLY and FYNNEI. This CDR3 is CASSVPTSGGYTDTQYF. CDR3 nucleotides: TGTGCCAGCAGTGTCCCAACTAGCGGGGGTTACACAGATACGCAGTATTTT.

The gene calls are TRBV5-1 and TRBJ1-2; TRBD1 matches at 12 bases. The CDR3 extends over 17 amino acids. V shed 0 bases, J shed 3 bases, and the junction held 6 bases outside the gene matches. Germline CDR1 reads SGHRS; CDR2 reads YFSETQ. CDR3 in DNA: TGCGCCAGCAGCTTGGGTGGGACAGGGGGCGCTTACTATGGCTACACCTTC. Translation: CASSLGGTGGAYYGYTF.

This chain joins TRBV30 and TRBJ1-2; 8 positions match TRBD1. Germline values: CDR1 GTSNPN, CDR2 SVGIG (reference sequence). Trimming cost V 5 bases and J 4 bases; bases outside gene matches: 3. There are 12 residues in the CDR3. This CDR3 is CAWETGGYGYTF. CDR3 in DNA: TGTGCCTGGGAAACAGGGGGCTATGGCTACACCTTC.

The gene calls are TRBV15 and TRBJ1-3, with a tentative D call TRBD1 (5 bases). CDR1 and CDR2 (germline): LNHNV, YYDKDF (reference sequence). This CDR3 spans 15 amino acids. V was clipped by 0 bases and J by 0 bases, with 6 bases between them. CDR3 nucleotide sequence: TGTGCCACCAGCAGAGACAGGGTCTCTGGAAACACCATATATTTT. This sequence encodes CATSRDRVSGNTIYF.

The chain couples TRBV5-4 to TRBJ1-6; 7 bases match TRBD1. Germline CDR1 reads SGHNT; CDR2 reads YYREEE (reference sequence). The ends lost 6 bases at V and 4 bases at J; junction bases unmatched: 4. The CDR3 has 14 residues. CDR3 in amino acids: CASNRDSYNSPLHF. CDR3 coding DNA: TGTGCCAGCAACCGGGACAGTTATAATTCACCCCTCCACTTT.

The V call is TRBV24-1, the J call TRBJ1-2; D is undetermined. Germline CDR1 is KGHDR and CDR2 is SFDVKD. This CDR3 contains 9 residues. V lost 10 bases to trimming and J lost 8 bases, with 7 bases between them. CDR3 region: CATAQGYTF. The CDR3 DNA sequence: TGTGCCACGGCTCAGGGCTACACCTTC.

CDR3 amino acids: CASMPGRTGGLEAFF. The DNA of the CDR3 is TGTGCCAGCATGCCAGGGAGGACAGGCGGGTTGGAAGCTTTCTTT. The J gene is TRBJ1-1, the V gene TRBV7-9; 7 bases match TRBD1. Germline CDR1 SEHNR, CDR2 FQNEAQ (reference sequence). There are 15 residues in the CDR3. Losses at the gene ends were 7 bases for V and 8 bases for J; bases not matched to a gene: 16.